A selection of T cell receptor beta chains follows, all from one sample in a study of blood T cell repertoires in COVID-19. The repertoire was sequenced with immunoSEQ multiplex PCR; TCRdb's copy has only in-frame clones and lacks some. Of roughly 250,000 clones listed, 80% to 90% were seen once; the top ten hold approximately 3.4%. Sequencing used PBMCs or T cells enriched from blood (not recorded which). These receptors were collected from a middle-aged woman who had been exposed to COVID-19. CDR3s include the opening cysteine and the closing phenylalanine or tryptophan. Each record gives: J gene, V gene, D gene, clone size, CDR3 DNA, CDR3 protein. D genes are given only for firm matches. Size values are once, few and many counts, or a class for expanded clones, and some rows have none.

J: TRBJ1-2; V: TRBV6-5; D: TRBD1; size: NA; DNA: TGTGCCAGCCTCCCGGGACAGGGGGCGAGGGGCTACACCTTC; CDR3: CASLPGQGARGYTF
J: TRBJ1-1; V: TRBV30; D: NA; size: NA; DNA: TGTGCCTGGTCCCGGGGGAAATTCGACATGCCGAACACTGAAGCTTTCTTT; CDR3: CAWSRGKFDMPNTEAFF
J: TRBJ2-1; V: TRBV28; D: TRBD2; size: NA; DNA: TGTGCCAGCAGTCCCGGGGGGTGGCTCTACAATGAGCAGTTCTTC; CDR3: CASSPGGWLYNEQFF
J: TRBJ1-2; V: TRBV7-8; D: NA; size: NA; DNA: TGTGCCAGCAGCTTATCCCGGGGTAACTATGGCTACACCTTC; CDR3: CASSLSRGNYGYTF
J: TRBJ1-1; V: TRBV6-5; D: TRBD1; size: NA; DNA: TGTGCCAGCAGGGGACAGAAGGTTGCCACTGAAGCTTTCTTT; CDR3: CASRGQKVATEAFF
J: TRBJ1-4; V: TRBV28; D: TRBD1; size: NA; DNA: TGTGCCAGCAGGCCTACAGGGGTGCGCCAAGAAAAACTGTTTTTT; CDR3: CASRPTGVRQEKLFF
J: TRBJ1-4; V: TRBV4-3; D: NA; size: NA; DNA: TGCGCCAGCAGCCAAGATCTATGGGTTGGGAGCACTAATGAAAAACTGTTTTTT; CDR3: CASSQDLWVGSTNEKLFF
J: TRBJ2-2; V: TRBV9; D: NA; size: NA; DNA: TGTGCCAGCACCCGTTCAGGGTCAGGCGGTACGGACACCGGGGAGCTGTTTTTT; CDR3: CASTRSGSGGTDTGELFF
J: TRBJ2-7; V: TRBV2; D: NA; size: NA; DNA: TGTGCCAGCACTGAGGACACACTCTCCTACGAGCAGTACTTC; CDR3: CASTEDTLSYEQYF
J: TRBJ2-3; V: TRBV28; D: NA; size: once; DNA: TGTGCCAGCAGTTTAGGGGATGGGGCCACAGATACGCAGTATTTT; CDR3: CASSLGDGATDTQYF
J: TRBJ2-1; V: TRBV10-3; D: TRBD1; size: few; DNA: TGTGCCATCAGTGTCCGGGACAGGGTTGATGAGCAGTTCTTC; CDR3: CAISVRDRVDEQFF
J: TRBJ2-1; V: TRBV5-8; D: NA; size: NA; DNA: TGTGCCAGCAGCCCAATCCAGGGGAATGAGCAGTTCTTC; CDR3: CASSPIQGNEQFF
J: TRBJ1-5; V: TRBV6-2/TRBV6-3; D: TRBD1; size: NA; DNA: TGTGCCAGCAGCTCTGGGACAGGGGAGCTTCAGCCCCAGCATTTT; CDR3: CASSSGTGELQPQHF
J: TRBJ1-4; V: TRBV25-1; D: NA; size: NA; DNA: TGTGCCAGCAGAGGAACAGAGAAAGAGTTTTTT; CDR3: CASRGTEKEFF
J: TRBJ1-1; V: TRBV11-1; D: TRBD1; size: NA; DNA: TGTGCCAGCAGCCGGACAGGGTTTACAATGAACACTGAAGCTTTCTTT; CDR3: CASSRTGFTMNTEAFF
J: TRBJ2-6; V: TRBV2; D: NA; size: NA; DNA: TGTGCCAGCAGTGTAAAGACGGGACACTCTGGGGCCAACGTCCTGACTTTC; CDR3: CASSVKTGHSGANVLTF
J: TRBJ1-3; V: TRBV9; D: NA; size: NA; DNA: TGTGCCAGCAGCGTCCAGGGGCCTGGAAACACCATATATTTT; CDR3: CASSVQGPGNTIYF
J: TRBJ1-2; V: TRBV4-3; D: NA; size: NA; DNA: TGCGCCAGCAGCCAAGAATTTTATCGGGGTCATGGCTACACCTTC; CDR3: CASSQEFYRGHGYTF
J: TRBJ2-1; V: TRBV9; D: NA; size: NA; DNA: TGTGCCAGCAGCGTAGAGGGGTACAATGAGCAGTTCTTC; CDR3: CASSVEGYNEQFF
J: TRBJ1-6; V: TRBV5-4; D: NA; size: NA; DNA: TGTGCCAGCAGCTTGCCGGACACTCCCTCTTATTCACCCCTCCACTTT; CDR3: CASSLPDTPSYSPLHF
J: TRBJ2-3; V: TRBV10-2; D: NA; size: NA; DNA: TGCGCCAGCAGTCGCGAACTAGTCTCCACAGATACGCAGTATTTT; CDR3: CASSRELVSTDTQYF
J: TRBJ2-5; V: TRBV11-2; D: TRBD1; size: NA; DNA: TGTGCCAGCAGCTTAGTGGCCGGGACAGTAGGGAAAGAGACCCAGTACTTC; CDR3: CASSLVAGTVGKETQYF
J: TRBJ2-2; V: TRBV5-1; D: NA; size: NA; DNA: TGCGCCAGCAGCTTGTCTATGGTTCCCGCCGGGGAGCTGTTTTTT; CDR3: CASSLSMVPAGELFF
J: TRBJ1-1; V: TRBV7-8; D: TRBD1; size: NA; DNA: TGTGCCAGCAGCTTAAAACAGGGGGCGGGCTGGGGAGCTTTCTTT; CDR3: CASSLKQGAGWGAFF
J: TRBJ2-1; V: TRBV6-5; D: NA; size: NA; DNA: TGTGCCAGCAGGCAAGGGTCCAGGGGTTGGGGGCAGTTCTTC; CDR3: CASRQGSRGWGQFF
J: TRBJ1-6; V: TRBV29-1; D: NA; size: NA; DNA: TGCAGCGTAAGACAGAACGCCGCTTCACCCCTCCACTTT; CDR3: CSVRQNAASPLHF
J: TRBJ2-3; V: TRBV28; D: NA; size: NA; DNA: TGTGCCAGCACCCCAGATAGCACAGATACGCAGTATTTT; CDR3: CASTPDSTDTQYF
J: TRBJ2-7; V: TRBV25-1; D: NA; size: NA; DNA: TGTGCCAGCAGTGACTCAGGGGCTAGCTCCTACGAGCAGTACTTC; CDR3: CASSDSGASSYEQYF
J: TRBJ2-3; V: TRBV24-1; D: TRBD1; size: NA; DNA: TGTGCCACCGCCTCAGGGGGTGTCCCAGATACGCAGTATTTT; CDR3: CATASGGVPDTQYF
J: TRBJ1-1; V: TRBV19; D: TRBD1; size: NA; DNA: TGTGCCAGTATAGCCCGGGACAGGGACACTGAAGCTTTCTTT; CDR3: CASIARDRDTEAFF